This is a list of T cell receptor beta chains from one sample in a study of shared clonotypes between healthy human individuals. Produced via immunoSEQ multiplex PCR; TCRdb's table is partial and in-frame only. The table shows nearly 750,000 clones, with approximately 77% occurring only once. The source material was memory CD4+ T cells sorted from blood. The receptors here all came from a woman younger than 45 in good health. Each CDR3 is given without its conserved first and last residue. Each record gives: J gene, V gene, clone size, CDR3 protein. Clone size, where shown, is once, few, many, or a class for clones that have expanded.

TRBJ2-7	TRBV7-2	.	ASSLEPGPAYEQY
TRBJ2-5	TRBV4-1	.	ASSAAIRETQY
TRBJ2-7	TRBV27	.	ASSLYQGAGEQY
TRBJ1-1	TRBV9	.	ASSPVGQGLNTEAF
TRBJ1-1	TRBV6-1	.	ASSEETIGRTF
TRBJ2-1	TRBV28	.	ASSRHSGSYNEQF
TRBJ2-7	TRBV28	.	ASSLGVSYEQY
TRBJ2-3	TRBV6-5	once	ASRAVGLTQY
TRBJ2-5	TRBV18	.	ASSPLRDRGYQETQY
TRBJ1-2	TRBV11-2	.	ASSPGQGDYGYT
TRBJ2-7	TRBV28	many	ASSSGSTGEQY
TRBJ2-1	TRBV5-6	.	ASSGGSSHNEQF
TRBJ2-7	TRBV29-1	.	SVEAGTVGGEQY
TRBJ1-2	TRBV28	.	ASSPRTGGITFYGYT
TRBJ1-5	TRBV21-1	few	ASSAENQPQH
TRBJ2-7	TRBV6-1	.	ASSLGLAGVYEQY